The next 19 T cell receptor beta chains were all read from a single sample in a study of shared clonotypes between healthy human individuals. Naive-designated CD8 cells lacked CD45RO, were positively enriched for CCR7, and omitted terminally differentiated effector memory CD45RA+ cells. The assay was immunoSEQ multiplex PCR, and TCRdb's table has in-frame clones only and misses some. The sample holds around 2,000,000 clones, approximately 94% seen once. Sequenced: naive CD8+ T cells sorted from blood. The receptors originated from a man aged 18 to 30 in good health.

Remarks on this clone: Other DNA sequences in the sample encode the same CDR3. V and J are TRBV13 and TRBJ2-7; 8 bases align to TRBD1. This CDR3 comprises 12 residues. The V gene end was trimmed by 5 bases and the J gene end by 6 bases; junction bases not matched to a gene: 3. Per germline, CDR1 PRHDT and CDR2 FYEKMQ (reference sequence). The CDR3 nucleotides read TGTGCCAGCAGCCAGGGGACAGGCGAGCAGTACTTC. Its translation is CASSQGTGEQYF.

This chain uses TRBV27 with TRBJ2-5; D call uncertain. This CDR3 comprises 14 residues. Trimming took off 3 bases at V and 1 base at J, with 9 bases between the two ends. Looked up from germline, CDR1 is MNHEY and CDR2 is SMNVEV (reference sequence). CDR3 DNA: TGTGCCAGCAGTTTTGAACCGTTCCAAGAGACCCAGTACTTC. As protein: CASSFEPFQETQYF.

The rearrangement links TRBV28 to TRBJ1-2, with 10 bases fitting TRBD1. Germline CDR1 is MDHEN and CDR2 is SYDVKM. This CDR3 region has 15 residues. Losses at the gene ends were 5 bases for V and 6 bases for J; bases not matched to a gene: 9. CDR3 protein: CASSILGTGDNGYTF. The CDR3 DNA sequence: TGTGCCAGCAGTATCCTTGGGACAGGGGATAATGGCTACACCTTC.

This clone was observed a single time. The rearrangement joins TRBV29-1 to TRBJ2-3; weak D call: TRBD1 (6 bases). The CDR3 is 14 residues long. The germline gives CDR1 SQVTM, CDR2 ANQGSEA. V was shortened by 6 bases and J by 3 bases, with 16 bases between the two germline ends. The CDR3 sequence is CSVRGQPTTDTQYF. DNA for the CDR3: TGCAGCGTGCGAGGACAGCCGACGACAGATACGCAGTATTTT.

This chain joins TRBV7-9 and TRBJ1-1; no reliable D call. The CDR3 sequence is 13 residues long. Germline V gives CDR1 SEHNR, CDR2 FQNEAQ (reference sequence). V was clipped by 2 bases and J by 7 bases, with 11 bases between them. CDR3 nucleotide sequence: TGTGCCAGCAGCTTATCGGCGGGGTTTGAAGCTTTCTTT. It is translated as CASSLSAGFEAFF.

The chain uses TRBV9 and TRBJ1-3, with 7 bases aligning to TRBD1. Germline CDR1 SGDLS, CDR2 YYNGEE. There are 15 residues in the CDR3. After removal of 4 bases from V and 4 bases from J, the junction contained 8 bases not matched to a gene. The CDR3 sequence is CASSLETGKGNTIYF. CDR3 nucleotides: TGTGCCAGCAGCCTCGAGACAGGGAAAGGAAACACCATATATTTT.

The genes are TRBV4-1 and TRBJ2-7; D call uncertain. The CDR3 totals 16 residues. Trimming stripped 2 bases from V and 3 bases from J, with 17 bases between. Germline loops: CDR1 MGHRA, CDR2 YSYEKL. CDR3 DNA: TGCGCCAGCAGCCAACACATCAGCTCTCAAAGCTACGAGCAGTACTTC. Translating gives CASSQHISSQSYEQYF.

Worth noting for this clone: In the same sample, other DNA sequences code for this CDR3. This sequence joins TRBV6-5 and TRBJ1-1; D is undetermined. The CDR3 covers 13 residues. V lost 3 bases, J lost 3 bases, and 8 bases lay in between. Germline V lookup: CDR1 MNHEY, CDR2 SVGAGI. CDR3 loop: CASSYSWDTEAFF. Written as DNA, the CDR3 is TGTGCCAGCAGTTATAGTTGGGACACTGAAGCTTTCTTT.

This sequence joins TRBV14 and TRBJ2-3; TRBD1 aligns across 9 bases. The length of the CDR3 is 17 residues. The V gene end was trimmed by 1 base and the J gene end by 0 bases; junction bases not matched to a gene: 5. Germline CDR1 SGHDN, CDR2 FVKESK. The CDR3 DNA reads as TGTGCCAGCAGCCAAGTTCGGACAGGGGAGAGCACAGATACGCAGTATTTT. Protein product: CASSQVRTGESTDTQYF.

The chain carries TRBV30 and TRBJ1-2; D possibly corresponds to TRBD1 (5 bases). This CDR3 has 14 amino acids. CDR1 GTSNPN and CDR2 SVGIG come from the germline V gene (reference sequence). Trimming pared 1 base from V and 4 bases from J, leaving 13 bases between. CDR3 coding DNA: TGTGCCTGGAGTGGGGCAGGGCTGGGCTATGGCTACACCTTC. Its protein is CAWSGAGLGYGYTF.

This rearrangement joins TRBV28 to TRBJ2-7; maybe TRBD1 (6 bases). Trimming cost V 5 bases and J 2 bases, with 13 bases left between them. Germline CDR1 reads MDHEN; CDR2 reads SYDVKM. CDR3 length: 14 amino acids. CDR3 sequence (DNA): TGTGCCAGCAGTAGTCCGTGGACAGCCTACGAGCAGTACTTC. Its translation: CASSSPWTAYEQYF.

Remarks on this clone: The same CDR3 also results from other DNA sequences found in this sample. The rearrangement joins TRBV18 to TRBJ2-5; 8 positions agree with TRBD1. The CDR3 extends over 14 amino acids. The V and J ends lost 0 bases and 5 bases, in that order; junction bases with no gene match: 2. The germline gives CDR1 KGHSH, CDR2 LQKENI. CDR3 in amino acids: CASSPPDRGETQYF. Written as DNA, the CDR3 is TGTGCCAGCTCACCACCAGACAGGGGTGAGACCCAGTACTTC.

Regarding this clone: The sample has other DNA sequences that encode this CDR3 too. The chain is built from TRBV7-2 and TRBJ2-7; D is unclear. CDR3 length: 14 residues. Trimming pared 1 base from V and 2 bases from J, leaving 9 bases between. In germline, CDR1 is SGHTA, CDR2 FQGNSA. CDR3: CASSLGGTTYEQYF. CDR3 in DNA: TGTGCCAGCAGCTTAGGAGGCACTACCTACGAGCAGTACTTC.

This clone showed up just once. The chain recombines TRBV19 with TRBJ1-5; D unresolved. Looked up from germline, CDR1 is LNHDA and CDR2 is SQIVND (reference sequence). The V end lost 3 bases, the J end lost 1 base, and 10 bases lay between the germline ends. This CDR3 comprises 15 residues. The CDR3 DNA follows: TGTGCCAGTAGTATGGTCGGGCTAAGCAATCAGCCCCAGCATTTT. Its protein is CASSMVGLSNQPQHF.

V gene TRBV6-5 combines with J gene TRBJ2-2; 9 nucleotides line up with TRBD1. Germline CDR1 is MNHEY and CDR2 is SVGAGI. Trimming took 4 bases from V and 5 from J; bases not matched to a gene: 5. The CDR3 extends over 15 amino acids. Written as DNA, the CDR3 is TGTGCCAGCAGTTTACAGGGGGCCCGGACCGGGGAGCTGTTTTTT. Translated, it gives CASSLQGARTGELFF.

This clone has a single count. The rearrangement uses TRBV13 and TRBJ2-7; 12 nucleotides agree with TRBD1. With V trimmed by 5 bases and J by 4 bases, 9 bases remained unmatched. This CDR3 is built from 16 residues. Per the germline V gene, CDR1 is PRHDT and CDR2 is FYEKMQ (reference sequence). The CDR3 sequence is CASSHAGTGGRYEQYF. The CDR3 DNA reads TGTGCCAGCAGCCATGCAGGGACAGGGGGCCGTTACGAGCAGTACTTC.

The chain is built from TRBV7-3 and TRBJ1-1; TRBD1 agrees at 8 bases. CDR1 and CDR2 (germline): SGHTA, FQGTGA. The CDR3 loop spans 14 amino acids. The V segment lost 5 bases and the J segment 5 bases; nucleotides outside the gene matches: 7. CDR3 region: CASSLDRGGTEAFF. DNA for the CDR3: TGTGCCAGCAGCCTCGACAGGGGAGGGACTGAAGCTTTCTTT.

The V gene is TRBV27, the J gene TRBJ2-1, with 12 bases aligning to TRBD2. CDR1 and CDR2 (germline): MNHEY, SMNVEV (reference sequence). Trimming cost V 6 bases and J 4 bases; bases outside gene matches: 7. This CDR3 has 16 amino acids. For the CDR3, the DNA is TGTGCCAGCAGGTTGGGGACTAGCGGGTCTTACAATGAGCAGTTCTTC. It is translated as CASRLGTSGSYNEQFF.

The V gene is TRBV5-1, the J gene TRBJ1-2; no clear D gene. In germline, CDR1 is SGHRS, CDR2 YFSETQ. V shed 1 base and J shed 0 bases, with 16 bases lying between them. CDR3 length: 17 residues. The CDR3 DNA sequence: TGCGCCAGCAGCTTGATAACCCAACAGATCCCTAACTATGGCTACACCTTC. Translating it yields CASSLITQQIPNYGYTF. Complete variable domain (other parts from reference TRBV5-1 and TRBJ1-2): KAGVTQTPRYLIKTRGQQVTLSCSPISGHRSVSWYQQTPGQGLQFLFEYFSETQRNKGNFPGRFSGRQFSNSRSEMNVSTLELGDSALYLCASSLITQQIPNYGYTFGSGTRLTVV.